The clone carrying this T cell receptor beta chain was detected once. These data are taken from a study of blood T cell repertoires in COVID-19. Across the study: The United States, Italy and Spain were the sources of the acute and convalescent COVID-19 samples. PBMCs, B-cell-depleted T cells, or T cells provided the cDNA or gDNA that made up the material.

Clones were read by immunoSEQ multiplex PCR, and TCRdb kept only the in-frame ones, dropping some. The sample lists just over 250,000 clones, roughly 86% occurring once. CDR3 length: 19 residues. Germline trimming cut 4 bases from V and 4 bases from J; bases unmatched to any gene: 13. Per the germline V gene, CDR1 is SSHAT and CDR2 is FNYEAQ (reference sequence). The chain is built from TRBV7-7 and TRBJ2-2, with 12 bases lining up with TRBD1. The sequenced material came from peripheral blood. The receptor comes from a man aged 40-49 years who had recovered from COVID-19. CDR3 region: CASSSRLGQGAFFTGELFF. CDR3 nucleotide sequence: TGTGCCAGCAGCTCCAGATTGGGACAGGGGGCATTTTTCACCGGGGAGCTGTTTTTT.